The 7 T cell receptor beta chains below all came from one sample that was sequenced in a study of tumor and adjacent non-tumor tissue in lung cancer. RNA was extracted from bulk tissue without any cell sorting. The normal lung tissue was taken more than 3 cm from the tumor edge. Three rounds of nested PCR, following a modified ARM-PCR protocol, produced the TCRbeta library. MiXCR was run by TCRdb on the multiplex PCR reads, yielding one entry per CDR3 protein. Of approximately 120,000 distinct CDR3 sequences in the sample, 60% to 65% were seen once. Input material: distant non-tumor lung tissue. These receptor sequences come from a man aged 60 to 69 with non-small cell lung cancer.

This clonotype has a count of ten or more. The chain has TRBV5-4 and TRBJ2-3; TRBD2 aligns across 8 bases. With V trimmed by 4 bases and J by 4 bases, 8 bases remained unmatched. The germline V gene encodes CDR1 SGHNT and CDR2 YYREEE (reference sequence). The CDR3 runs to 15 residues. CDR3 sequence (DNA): TGTGCCAGCAGCCCCGGACTAGCTAGGCCAGATACGCAGTATTTT. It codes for CASSPGLARPDTQYF.

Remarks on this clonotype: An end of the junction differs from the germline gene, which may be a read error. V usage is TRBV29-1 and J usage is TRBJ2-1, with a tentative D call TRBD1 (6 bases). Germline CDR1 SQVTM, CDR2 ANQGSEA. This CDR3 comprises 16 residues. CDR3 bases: TGCAGCGCTAACGAGGTCACACAGGGTGGCATGGGTGAGCACATCTTC. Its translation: CSANEVTQGGMGEHIF.

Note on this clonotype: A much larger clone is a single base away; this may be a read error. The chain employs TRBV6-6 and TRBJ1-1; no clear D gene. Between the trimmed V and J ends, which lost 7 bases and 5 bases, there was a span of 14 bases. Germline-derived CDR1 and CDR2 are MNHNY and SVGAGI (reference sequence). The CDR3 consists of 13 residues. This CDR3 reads CASTDTSLTEAFF. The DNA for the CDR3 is TGTGCCAGCACGGATACAAGTTTAACTGAAGCTTTCTTT.

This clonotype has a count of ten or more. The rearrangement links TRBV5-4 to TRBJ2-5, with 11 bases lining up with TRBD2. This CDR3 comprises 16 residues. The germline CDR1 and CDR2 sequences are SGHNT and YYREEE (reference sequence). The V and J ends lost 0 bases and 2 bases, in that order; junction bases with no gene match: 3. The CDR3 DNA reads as TGTGCCAGCAGCTTGGCCCTAGCGGGGGGTCAAGAGACCCAGTACTTC. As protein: CASSLALAGGQETQYF.

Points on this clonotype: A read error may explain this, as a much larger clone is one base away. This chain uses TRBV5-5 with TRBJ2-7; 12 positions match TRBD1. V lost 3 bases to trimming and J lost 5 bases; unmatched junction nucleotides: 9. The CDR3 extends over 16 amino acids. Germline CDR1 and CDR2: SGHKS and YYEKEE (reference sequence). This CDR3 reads CASSSSGTGGFHEQYF. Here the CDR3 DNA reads TGTGCCAGCAGCTCATCCGGGACAGGGGGCTTCCACGAGCAGTACTTC.

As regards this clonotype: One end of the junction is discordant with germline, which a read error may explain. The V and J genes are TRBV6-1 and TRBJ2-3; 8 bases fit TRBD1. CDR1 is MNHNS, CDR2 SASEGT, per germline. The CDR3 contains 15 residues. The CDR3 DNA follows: TGTACCAGCAGCCAGACAGGGGCGGCCACAGATACGCAATATTTT. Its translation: CTSSQTGAATDTQYF.

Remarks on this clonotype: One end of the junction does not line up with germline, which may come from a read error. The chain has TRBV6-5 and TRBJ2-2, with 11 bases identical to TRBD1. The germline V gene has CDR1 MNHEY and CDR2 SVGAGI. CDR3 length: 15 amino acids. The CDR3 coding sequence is TGTGCCAACAGTCGGGACAGGGGGAAAACCGGGGAGCTGTTATTT. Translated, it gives CANSRDRGKTGELLF.